A single sample is the source of the 24 T cell receptor beta chains below, sequenced in a study of PD-L1 blockade in urothelial cancer. Time point here: peripheral blood 6 weeks after treatment start. Profiling relied on immunoSEQ multiplex PCR, and the TCRdb table lists in-frame clones only, not all of them. Of under 150,000 clones in the sample, 85% to 90% were seen once. The sample here was PBMCs, taken around atezolizumab (anti-PD-L1) treatment. The origin of the receptors is a man in his sixties with urothelial cancer.

This clone has only one observation. The chain joins TRBV28 to TRBJ2-7; 8 bases fit TRBD1. The CDR3 runs to 15 residues. Germline CDR1 and CDR2: MDHEN and SYDVKM. Trimming cost V 6 bases and J 3 bases; bases outside gene matches: 10. Written as DNA, the CDR3 is TGTGCCAGCAGCAGTAGCGGACAGGGATACTACGAGCAGTACTTC. It specifies CASSSSGQGYYEQYF.

This clone came up once. The rearrangement uses TRBV5-5 and TRBJ1-1; a weak D match, TRBD1 (6 bases). V lost 4 bases, J lost 11 bases, and 18 bases lay in between. The CDR3 contains 13 residues. The germline V gene encodes CDR1 SGHKS and CDR2 YYEKEE (reference sequence). For the CDR3, the DNA is TGTGCCAGCAGCATATCCCGGGATAGGGGGGCTTTCTTT. It yields the protein CASSISRDRGAFF. The full variable domain, with the rest looked up from reference TRBV5-5 and TRBJ1-1, is DAGVTQSPTHLIKTRGQQVTLRCSPISGHKSVSWYQQVLGQGPQFIFQYYEKEERGRGNFPDRFSARQFPNYSSELNVNALLLGDSALYLCASSISRDRGAFFGQGTRLTVV.

The CDR3 region is CASSSSGTYNEQFF. The CDR3 DNA reads as TGTGCCAGCAGCTCTAGCGGAACCTACAATGAGCAGTTCTTC. This chain links TRBV7-8 with TRBJ2-1; 7 bases fit TRBD2. Germline V gives CDR1 SGHVS, CDR2 FQNEAQ. The CDR3 sequence is 14 residues long. V lost 4 bases to trimming and J lost 2 bases; unmatched junction nucleotides: 2.

V usage is TRBV5-1 and J usage is TRBJ2-1; maybe TRBD2 (6 bases). Germline CDR1 is SGHRS and CDR2 is YFSETQ. This CDR3 spans 17 amino acids. Trimming shortened V by 2 bases and J by 3 bases, and 18 bases separated the two germline ends. CDR3: CASSFLSGTGLYNEQFF. CDR3 DNA: TGCGCCAGCAGCTTCTTATCCGGGACTGGGCTCTACAATGAGCAGTTCTTC. Based on the CDR3 plus reference TRBV5-1 and TRBJ2-1, the full variable domain is KAGVTQTPRYLIKTRGQQVTLSCSPISGHRSVSWYQQTPGQGLQFLFEYFSETQRNKGNFPGRFSGRQFSNSRSEMNVSTLELGDSALYLCASSFLSGTGLYNEQFFGPGTRLTVL.

The chain carries TRBV2 and TRBJ2-7; 8 bases are a match to TRBD2. Germline values: CDR1 SNHLY, CDR2 FYNNEI. Germline trimming cut 10 bases from V and 5 bases from J; bases unmatched to any gene: 7. This CDR3 contains 12 residues. In DNA form, the CDR3 reads TGTGCCACCTCGGGGGGGGAACACGAGCAGTACTTC. Translated: CATSGGEHEQYF.

The CDR3 sequence is CASNGQVRNQPQHF. CDR3 DNA: TGTGCCAGCAACGGACAGGTACGCAATCAGCCCCAGCATTTT. V and J are TRBV28 and TRBJ1-5; TRBD1 matches 7 bases. Germline CDR1 reads MDHEN; CDR2 reads SYDVKM. This CDR3 comprises 14 residues. V was clipped by 7 bases and J by 2 bases; unmatched bases: 5.

The chain combines TRBV9 with TRBJ2-5; 14 positions agree with TRBD2. CDR3 length: 17 amino acids. Germline V lookup: CDR1 SGDLS, CDR2 YYNGEE. V dropped 0 bases and J dropped 5; count of bases not matched to a gene: 6. CDR3 nucleotide sequence: TGTGCCAGCAGCGTAGGGGGGACTAGCGGGAGAGGGGAGACCCAGTACTTC. It encodes CASSVGGTSGRGETQYF.

The gene calls are TRBV18 and TRBJ2-5; 7 nucleotides agree with TRBD2. Germline loops: CDR1 KGHSH, CDR2 LQKENI. V lost 2 bases, J lost 5 bases, and 11 bases stayed unmatched. The CDR3 sequence is 16 residues long. CDR3 coding DNA: TGTGCCAGCTCACCAGGGGCGGGAGCTGGGGCGGAGACCCAGTACTTC. Translation: CASSPGAGAGAETQYF.

The J gene is TRBJ2-3, the V gene TRBV2; 9 bases align to TRBD2. V lost 6 bases and J lost 4; bases outside the gene matches: 11. Germline V gives CDR1 SNHLY, CDR2 FYNNEI. CDR3 length: 16 residues. The CDR3 protein is CASRGTSPEDPDTQYF. The CDR3 DNA reads as TGTGCCAGCAGAGGGACTAGCCCAGAGGACCCAGATACGCAGTATTTT.

The chain uses TRBV27 and TRBJ1-2; D is undetermined. This CDR3 has 14 amino acids. The V end was cut by 4 bases, the J end by 8 bases, with 17 bases between. The germline gives CDR1 MNHEY, CDR2 SMNVEV (reference sequence). CDR3 region: CASSSDRVAFGYTF. Written as DNA, the CDR3 is TGTGCCAGCAGTTCCGACCGGGTTGCTTTCGGCTACACCTTC.

The rearrangement links TRBV15 to TRBJ2-1; D ambiguous. Germline V gene lookup returns CDR1 LNHNV and CDR2 YYDKDF (reference sequence). The V end was cut by 1 base, the J end by 5 bases, with 9 bases between. The CDR3 is 14 amino acids. CDR3 DNA: TGTGCCACCAGCAGAGGGAGAGGCCACAATGAGCAGTTCTTC. Translation: CATSRGRGHNEQFF.

This chain uses TRBV5-4 with TRBJ2-1; D gene unclear. This CDR3 spans 13 amino acids. V lost 4 bases to trimming and J lost 8 bases, with 13 bases between them. Germline loops: CDR1 SGHNT, CDR2 YYREEE (reference sequence). The DNA of the CDR3 is TGTGCCAGCAGCCTGTCTTTGGCCTATGAGCAGTTCTTC. It specifies CASSLSLAYEQFF.

V is TRBV19 and J is TRBJ2-3, with 7 nucleotides matching TRBD2. The V and J ends lost 6 bases and 4 bases, in that order; junction bases with no gene match: 13. The V gene's germline CDR1 is LNHDA and CDR2 SQIVND (reference sequence). There are 16 residues in the CDR3. The chain's CDR3 is CASSTYRAGSADTQYF. As DNA, the CDR3 is TGTGCCAGTAGCACCTATCGAGCGGGGAGTGCAGATACGCAGTATTTT.

The genes are TRBV29-1 and TRBJ2-2; a possible D gene is TRBD1 (6 bases). The germline V and J ends were trimmed by 4 bases and 0 bases, with 6 bases remaining between them. CDR1 is SQVTM and CDR2 is ANQGSEA in the germline V gene. This CDR3 has 13 residues. The CDR3 spells CSVGDTNTGELFF. The CDR3 DNA reads as TGCAGCGTTGGGGACACGAACACCGGGGAGCTGTTTTTT.

This clone was recorded a few times. The rearrangement joins TRBV5-1 to TRBJ2-2, with 7 bases lining up with TRBD1. Germline CDR1 and CDR2: SGHRS and YFSETQ. The junction had 10 bases not matched to a gene; V was cut back by 7 bases and J by 4 bases. The CDR3 length is 15 residues. The CDR3 DNA follows: TGCGCCAGCTCAGAACAGACAGGGACCACCGGGGAGCTGTTTTTT. Amino acid sequence: CASSEQTGTTGELFF.

This clone was seen a single time. The chain recombines TRBV5-4 with TRBJ2-3; TRBD2 matches 11 bases. V lost 4 bases to trimming and J lost 2 bases; unmatched junction nucleotides: 3. Germline V gives CDR1 SGHNT, CDR2 YYREEE (reference sequence). The CDR3 is 15 amino acids. The CDR3 bases are TGTGCCAGCAGCCCTAGCGGGGGGAACACAGATACGCAGTATTTT. Residues: CASSPSGGNTDTQYF.

This chain uses TRBV15 with TRBJ1-2; TRBD1 is a possible D gene (6 bases). The CDR3 has 16 amino acids. Germline V gene data show CDR1 as LNHNV and CDR2 as YYDKDF (reference sequence). The ends were cut back, 0 bases at V and 4 bases at J, with 15 bases in the middle. As DNA, the CDR3 is TGTGCCACCAGCAGAGATCCTAACAGGGAAATCTATGGCTACACCTTC. Protein: CATSRDPNREIYGYTF. The variable domain in full, with the rest retrieved from reference TRBV15 and TRBJ1-2, is DAMVIQNPRYQVTQFGKPVTLSCSQTLNHNVMYWYQQKSSQAPKLLFHYYDKDFNNEADTPDNFQSRRPNTSFCFLDIRSPGLGDTAMYLCATSRDPNREIYGYTFGSGTRLTVV.

The V gene is TRBV5-1, the J gene TRBJ1-4, with D hard to call. This CDR3 contains 14 residues. Germline CDR1 is SGHRS and CDR2 is YFSETQ. V dropped 0 bases and J dropped 4 bases, with 7 bases sitting between them. The CDR3 reads CASSLDQYNEKLFF. The CDR3 nucleotides are TGCGCCAGCAGCTTGGACCAGTATAATGAAAAACTGTTTTTT.

V and J are TRBV11-2 and TRBJ2-5, with TRBD1 identical over 8 bases. CDR3 size: 12 residues. V lost 7 bases and J lost 5; bases outside the gene matches: 3. CDR1 SGHAT and CDR2 FQNNGV come from the germline V gene. The CDR3 here is CASTPGGETQYF. CDR3 in DNA: TGTGCCAGCACTCCAGGGGGCGAGACCCAGTACTTC.

The J gene is TRBJ1-5, the V gene TRBV5-8; D unclear. Germline-derived CDR1 and CDR2 are SGHTS and YDEGEE. V lost 6 bases, J lost 0 bases, and 10 bases lay in between. There are 14 residues in the CDR3. The CDR3 DNA is TGTGCCAGCAAACAGTTATCTAGCAATCAGCCCCAGCATTTT. It specifies CASKQLSSNQPQHF.

J is TRBJ2-2 and V is TRBV7-2, with unresolved D. CDR1 SGHTA and CDR2 FQGNSA come from the germline V gene. This CDR3 has 12 residues. The germline V and J ends were trimmed by 5 bases and 9 bases, with 10 bases remaining between them. CDR3 in amino acids: CASSPGHRELFF. The CDR3 nucleotides are TGTGCCAGCAGCCCAGGCCACCGGGAGCTGTTTTTT. The whole variable domain, filled in from reference TRBV7-2 and TRBJ2-2, reads GAGVSQSPSNKVTEKGKDVELRCDPISGHTALYWYRQSLGQGLEFLIYFQGNSAPDKSGLPSDRFSAERTGGSVSTLTIQRTQQEDSAVYLCASSPGHRELFFGEGSRLTVL.

V and J are TRBV7-9 and TRBJ2-7, with 10 bases aligning to TRBD1. After removal of 5 bases from V and 6 bases from J, the junction contained 13 bases not matched to a gene. The CDR3 covers 16 residues. Germline lookup yields CDR1 SEHNR and CDR2 FQNEAQ (reference sequence). This CDR3 is CASSAQPGQGKTEQYF. The DNA for the CDR3 is TGTGCCAGCAGCGCCCAGCCGGGACAGGGGAAAACCGAGCAGTACTTC.

This chain uses TRBV7-6 with TRBJ2-5, with 9 bases fitting TRBD2. Germline V gives CDR1 SGHVS, CDR2 FNYEAQ. V was clipped by 5 bases and J by 5 bases; unmatched bases: 15. The CDR3 extends over 17 amino acids. The CDR3 DNA reads TGTGCCAGCAGCACTTTAGCGGGAGACGCACCGGGGGAGACCCAGTACTTC. It codes for CASSTLAGDAPGETQYF.

The chain recombines TRBV7-9 with TRBJ1-4; no definite D call. The V gene's germline CDR1 is SEHNR and CDR2 FQNEAQ (reference sequence). Trimming cost V 5 bases and J 3 bases, with 10 bases left between them. The CDR3 has 14 residues. The CDR3 loop is CASSLTGSNEKLFF. CDR3 nucleotides: TGTGCCAGCAGCCTGACTGGGTCTAATGAAAAACTGTTTTTT.